This T cell receptor beta chain was captured in a study of T cell clonality in common variable immunodeficiency. Sequencing input was equivalent genomic DNA from CVID and controls. Produced via immunoSEQ multiplex PCR; TCRdb's table is partial and in-frame only. The table lists roughly 9,000 clones, with no singletons. A word on this clone: Its cognate antigen is unknown.

Blood came from CVID subjects not ill and not taking immunomodulatory or immunosuppressive medication. General study results and limits: TCRbeta clonality was increased in CVID versus healthy controls. In common variable immunodeficiency, TCR beta chains reportedly carried fewer deletions and N-nucleotide insertions. Compared with controls, CVID subjects had fewer shared TCRbeta clones.

This clonotype originated in a human donor with common variable immunodeficiency. Material for sequencing was peripheral blood mononuclear cells.

CDR3 DNA (partial): TGTGCCAGCAGTTCAAACGGGAGCGGAGAGACTGAA. Its protein is CASSSNGSGETE. Given in full, the CDR3 is CASSSNGSGETEAFF. This sequence joins TRBV2 and TRBJ1-1; D not resolved. The read stops 3 residues short of the end of the CDR3; the missing end is completed from the germline J gene. The CDR3 consists of 15 residues. The ends were cut back, 5 bases at V and 5 bases at J, with 18 bases in the middle. Germline lookup yields CDR1 SNHLY and CDR2 FYNNEI.